A selection of T cell receptor beta chains follows, all from one sample in a study of blood T cell repertoires in COVID-19. Method: immunoSEQ multiplex PCR; TCRdb's copy keeps in-frame clones and lacks some. Among about 70,000 clones listed, approximately 89% were seen once. Sequenced material: peripheral blood. Source of these receptors: a man aged 80 or over with acute or convalescent COVID-19. Both conserved end residues are part of each CDR3. Fields, in order: V gene, D gene, clone size, J gene, CDR3 protein, CDR3 DNA. The D gene is left open where the match is weak. Rows give clone size only sometimes, using once, few, many, or a class for an expanded clone.

V: TRBV6-2/TRBV6-3
D: -
size: -
J: TRBJ2-6
CDR3: CASSSTISGANVLTF
DNA: TGTGCCAGCAGTTCGACAATCTCTGGGGCCAACGTCCTGACTTTC

V: TRBV21-1
D: -
size: -
J: TRBJ2-6
CDR3: CASSKDTGGEGSSGANVLTF
DNA: TGTGCCAGCAGCAAAGACACAGGGGGCGAAGGCAGTTCTGGGGCCAACGTCCTGACTTTC

V: TRBV2
D: -
size: few
J: TRBJ2-7
CDR3: CASSVLLEQYF
DNA: TGTGCCAGCAGTGTTTTGTTAGAGCAGTACTTC

V: TRBV5-5
D: -
size: -
J: TRBJ1-1
CDR3: CASSLNRDRRLNTEAFF
DNA: TGTGCCAGCAGCTTGAATCGAGACAGGCGATTGAACACTGAAGCTTTCTTT

V: TRBV4-3
D: -
size: -
J: TRBJ1-3
CDR3: CASSQGRGSWNTIYF
DNA: TGCGCCAGCAGCCAAGGGAGGGGAAGTTGGAACACCATATATTTT

V: TRBV7-8
D: TRBD1
size: -
J: TRBJ1-3
CDR3: CASSLVIGSDRVPGNTIYF
DNA: TGTGCCAGCAGCTTAGTGATCGGATCGGACAGGGTACCTGGAAACACCATATATTTT

V: TRBV5-1
D: TRBD1
size: -
J: TRBJ1-2
CDR3: CASSLSGGLYGYTF
DNA: TGCGCCAGCAGCTTATCAGGGGGACTCTATGGCTACACCTTC

V: TRBV4-2
D: TRBD2
size: -
J: TRBJ2-3
CDR3: CASRKVAGGMDTQYF
DNA: TGTGCCAGCAGGAAAGTAGCGGGAGGGATGGATACGCAGTATTTT

V: TRBV3-1/TRBV3-2
D: TRBD1
size: -
J: TRBJ2-5
CDR3: CASSQDSGGRETQYF
DNA: TGTGCCAGCAGCCAAGACTCAGGGGGTCGCGAGACCCAGTACTTC

V: TRBV4-3
D: -
size: -
J: TRBJ2-2
CDR3: CASSQDALAAGELFF
DNA: TGCGCCAGCAGCCAAGATGCACTAGCTGCCGGGGAGCTGTTTTTT

V: TRBV6-5
D: TRBD1
size: -
J: TRBJ1-2
CDR3: CASSKDRDNYGYTF
DNA: TGTGCCAGCAGTAAGGACAGGGATAACTATGGCTACACCTTC

V: TRBV24-1
D: -
size: -
J: TRBJ2-5
CDR3: CATSDLGQTKAQQETQYF
DNA: TGTGCCACCAGTGATTTGGGGCAGACCAAGGCCCAACAAGAGACCCAGTACTTC

V: TRBV19
D: TRBD2
size: once
J: TRBJ2-3
CDR3: CASSIIAGGPQDTQYF
DNA: TGTGCCAGTAGTATAATAGCGGGGGGGCCTCAAGATACGCAGTATTTT

V: TRBV6-5
D: TRBD1
size: -
J: TRBJ1-2
CDR3: CASSYSRGPYGYTF
DNA: TGTGCCAGCAGTTACTCCAGGGGGCCCTATGGCTACACCTTC

V: TRBV7-2
D: -
size: -
J: TRBJ2-1
CDR3: CASSLGGGFSYNEQFF
DNA: TGTGCCAGCAGCTTAGGGGGCGGCTTCTCCTACAATGAGCAGTTCTTC

V: TRBV7-2
D: -
size: -
J: TRBJ2-7
CDR3: CASSETGTRTYEQYF
DNA: TGTGCCAGCAGCGAAACCGGGACAAGGACCTACGAGCAGTACTTC

V: TRBV5-1
D: -
size: -
J: TRBJ2-1
CDR3: CASSQNRAGYNEQFF
DNA: TGCGCCAGCAGCCAAAACAGGGCTGGGTACAATGAGCAGTTCTTC

V: TRBV10-3
D: TRBD2
size: -
J: TRBJ2-2
CDR3: CASLGRDADGELFF
DNA: TGTGCCAGTCTGGGGAGGGATGCGGACGGGGAGCTGTTTTTT

V: TRBV5-1
D: TRBD2
size: -
J: TRBJ2-6
CDR3: CASSLAGGAGANVLTF
DNA: TGCGCCAGCAGCTTGGCCGGGGGGGCGGGGGCCAACGTCCTGACTTTC

V: TRBV6-6
D: -
size: -
J: TRBJ1-5
CDR3: CASNRREDDQPQHF
DNA: TGTGCCAGCAACCGACGGGAAGACGATCAGCCCCAGCATTTT

V: TRBV5-6
D: -
size: -
J: TRBJ2-3
CDR3: CASSPRRGHFTDTQYF
DNA: TGTGCCAGCAGCCCAAGAAGGGGACATTTCACAGATACGCAGTATTTT

V: TRBV5-4
D: -
size: -
J: TRBJ1-4
CDR3: CASSLGGRANEKLFF
DNA: TGTGCCAGCAGCTTGGGAGGGAGAGCTAATGAAAAACTGTTTTTT

V: TRBV3-1/TRBV3-2
D: -
size: -
J: TRBJ1-2
CDR3: CASSHPLDRKRSSANYGYTF
DNA: TGTGCCAGCAGCCACCCGTTAGACAGGAAACGTTCCTCAGCTAACTATGGCTACACCTTC